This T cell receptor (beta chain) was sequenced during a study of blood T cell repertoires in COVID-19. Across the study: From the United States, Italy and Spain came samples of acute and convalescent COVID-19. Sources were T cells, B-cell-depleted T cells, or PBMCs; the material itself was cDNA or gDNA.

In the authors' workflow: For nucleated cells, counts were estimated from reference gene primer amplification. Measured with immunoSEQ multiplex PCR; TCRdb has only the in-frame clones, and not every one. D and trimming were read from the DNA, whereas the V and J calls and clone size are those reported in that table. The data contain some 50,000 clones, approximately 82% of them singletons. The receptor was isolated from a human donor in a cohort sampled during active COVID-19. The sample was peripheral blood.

Written as DNA, the CDR3 is TGCGCCAGCAGCCAGACAGGGGCCACGGCGGGAGCTTTCTTT. Translated, it gives CASSQTGATAGAFF. The chain couples TRBV5-1 to TRBJ1-1; TRBD1 matches 8 bases. The CDR3 sequence is 14 residues long. Germline values: CDR1 SGHRS, CDR2 YFSETQ. Germline trimming cut 4 bases from V and 10 bases from J; bases unmatched to any gene: 12.